These T cell receptor beta chains were read from a single sample in a study of shared clonotypes between healthy human individuals. Data came from immunoSEQ multiplex PCR; TCRdb stores just in-frame clones and leaves some out. The sample records about 2,500,000 clones, roughly nine tenths being singletons. Sequenced material: naive CD4+ T cells sorted from blood. Receptors were obtained from a man aged 18 to 35 in good health. Both conserved end residues are part of each CDR3. Each record gives: D gene, clone size, V gene, J gene, CDR3 DNA, CDR3 protein. The D gene is left open where the match is weak. Size values are once, few and many counts, or a class for expanded clones, and some rows have none.

NA	few	TRBV2	TRBJ1-1	TGTGCCAGCAGGGGGGCAGGGGTGGCTGAAGCTTTCTTT	CASRGAGVAEAFF
NA	NA	TRBV7-6	TRBJ2-3	TGTGCCAGCAGCCCTCCCAAAAAGGGGGGAGAGTATTTT	CASSPPKKGGEYF
NA	NA	TRBV28	TRBJ2-4	TGTGCCAGCAGTGGAAGGGGTAGCCAGATTCAGTACTTC	CASSGRGSQIQYF
TRBD1	NA	TRBV7-3	TRBJ2-3	TGTGCCAGCAGCCGTCACGACAGGGGCGGCACAGATACGCAGTATTTT	CASSRHDRGGTDTQYF
NA	few	TRBV9	TRBJ2-7	TGTGCCAGCAGCGTATCCCCGTGGGGGATCTACGAGCAGTACTTC	CASSVSPWGIYEQYF
TRBD2	NA	TRBV4-1	TRBJ2-4	TGCGCCAGCAGCCAAGAAGGACTAGGGGTTTTGAAGATTCAGTACTTC	CASSQEGLGVLKIQYF
NA	NA	TRBV2	TRBJ2-5	TGTGCCAGCCGGTGGTCCTCTTTAGAGACCCAGTACTTC	CASRWSSLETQYF
NA	NA	TRBV6-5	TRBJ2-3	TGTGCCAGCAGTTACGACCGACCACGGAAAGATACGCAGTATTTT	CASSYDRPRKDTQYF
NA	NA	TRBV9	TRBJ2-3	TGTGCCAGCAGCTTTAGTCGGGACACAGATACGCAGTATTTT	CASSFSRDTDTQYF
NA	NA	TRBV27	TRBJ2-2	TGTGCCAGCAGCATGAGGGGGACGAACACCGGGGAGCTGTTTTTT	CASSMRGTNTGELFF
NA	NA	TRBV7-2	TRBJ2-7	TGTGCCAGCAGCCCCGGGGCCAGTGCAGGCTACGAGCAGTACTTC	CASSPGASAGYEQYF
NA	NA	TRBV19	TRBJ2-1	TGTGCCACCTATTGGGGGGCCGGGAATGAGCAGTTCTTC	CATYWGAGNEQFF
TRBD2	NA	TRBV7-2	TRBJ2-1	TGTGCCAGCAGCACTACCGGGACTAGCGGAAATGAGCAGTTCTTC	CASSTTGTSGNEQFF
NA	once	TRBV28	TRBJ1-5	TGTGCCATCTTACCTTCCGGGACGGGTTATAGCAATCAGCCCCAGCATTTT	CAILPSGTGYSNQPQHF
TRBD2	NA	TRBV11-3	TRBJ2-1	TGTGCCAGCAGCCCGGGGACTAGATCAGCAACCGAGCAGTTCTTC	CASSPGTRSATEQFF
NA	few	TRBV5-1	TRBJ1-4	TGCGCCAGCAGCTTGGCCGGGAGAACAACTAATGAAAAACTGTTTTTT	CASSLAGRTTNEKLFF
NA	NA	TRBV7-2	TRBJ1-1	TGTGCCAGCAGCTTAGTTGCGGGAGCGAACACTGAAGCTTTCTTT	CASSLVAGANTEAFF
NA	NA	TRBV2	TRBJ2-5	TGTGCCAGCAGTGAAAACGGGAGGTACTTC	CASSENGRYF